This T cell receptor beta chain appears in the sequencing data of a study of CD8+CD57+ T cells in acquired aplastic anemia. Study as a whole: Isolated CD4+ and CD8+ cells, once sorted, yielded DNA averaging around 3 ug.

It was patients with CD8+CD57+ cell expansion by flow cytometry who were chosen for sequencing. Patients were treatment-naive when blood was sampled. Using genomic DNA as the template, TCR beta VDJ and CDR3 profiling was carried out. TCRdb passed the reads through MiXCR, listing each CDR3 protein once. The profile shows about 98,000 distinct CDR3 sequences, roughly two thirds of them singletons. Germline V lookup: CDR1 PRHDT, CDR2 FYEKMQ (reference sequence). The CDR3 runs to 14 residues. Notes on this clonotype: The junction differs from germline at one of its ends, possibly a read error.

Sequencing was performed on sorted CD4+, CD8+, or CD8+CD57+ T cells (not recorded which) from PBMCs. The chain carries TRBV13 and TRBJ1-2; D is undetermined. This TCR came from a human donor with aplastic anemia. CDR3 sequence: CASSLTELNYGYTF. The CDR3 DNA is TGTGCCAGCAGCTTAACAGAACTCAACTATGGGTACACCTTC. The whole variable domain, filled in from reference TRBV13 and TRBJ1-2, reads AAGVIQSPRHLIKEKRETATLKCYPIPRHDTVYWYQQGPGQDPQFLISFYEKMQSDKGSIPDRFSAQQFSDYHSELNMSSLELGDSALYFCASSLTELNYGYTFGSGTRLTVV.